These 5 T cell receptor beta chains came from one sample sequenced in a study of blood T cells in healthy people across ages. A second PCR, run for about 7 to 11 cycles, used a sample-barcoded 5' primer plus a J-beta primer mix. MiXCR was run by TCRdb on the 5' RACE reads, yielding one entry per CDR3 protein. The sample lists about 640,000 distinct CDR3 sequences, roughly two fifths occurring once. Sequenced input: blood. The receptor source for this set is a man aged 80 or over in good health.

This clonotype was observed a handful of times. In DNA form, the CDR3 reads TGTGCCAGCAGCTTAGTTGGGAGGGCGACAGGCCCCACTGAAGCTTTCTTT. Protein product: CASSLVGRATGPTEAFF. The chain carries TRBV7-2 and TRBJ1-1, with D tentatively TRBD1 (6 bases). CDR3 length: 17 amino acids. V lost 1 base and J 4 bases, leaving 19 bases between the germline ends. Germline CDR1 and CDR2: SGHTA and FQGNSA. The full variable domain, its missing parts supplied by reference TRBV7-2 and TRBJ1-1, is GAGVSQSPSNKVTEKGKDVELRCDPISGHTALYWYRQSLGQGLEFLIYFQGNSAPDKSGLPSDRFSAERTGGSVSTLTIQRTQQEDSAVYLCASSLVGRATGPTEAFFGQGTRLTVV.

This chain uses TRBV5-4 with TRBJ2-5; D not certain. V was trimmed by 2 bases and J by 5 bases, leaving 16 bases between them. The germline V gene encodes CDR1 SGHNT and CDR2 YYREEE (reference sequence). CDR3 length: 15 amino acids. CDR3 DNA: TGTGCCAGCAGCTTTTCCCCGGACGAGGCGGAGACCCAGTACTTC. This sequence encodes CASSFSPDEAETQYF.

This chain uses TRBV20-1 with TRBJ2-3; 9 nucleotides agree with TRBD1. Germline V gene sequence: CDR1 DFQATT, CDR2 SNEGSKA (reference sequence). The V gene end was trimmed by 6 bases and the J gene end by 2 bases; junction bases not matched to a gene: 9. The CDR3 contains 15 residues. In DNA form, the CDR3 reads TGCAGTGCCAGGAGGACAGGGGCACTCACAGATACGCAGTATTTT. Protein sequence: CSARRTGALTDTQYF.

Concerning this clonotype: A much larger clone is a single base away; this may be a read error. The genes are TRBV2 and TRBJ2-5; 7 nucleotides match TRBD1. The CDR3 loop spans 14 amino acids. CDR1 and CDR2 (germline): SNHLY, FYNNEI. Trimming removed 8 bases from V and 11 bases from J; junction bases left unmatched: 17. CDR3 nucleotides: TGTGCCAGCCTTAGGAACAGGGGACGTAATGAGCAGTACTTC. It encodes CASLRNRGRNEQYF.

This clonotype has just a few counts. In DNA form, the CDR3 reads TGCAGTGCTTCTGCATACTCTGGGGCCAACGTCCTGACTTTC. Its translation is CSASAYSGANVLTF. The V gene is TRBV20-1, the J gene TRBJ2-6; D is uncertain. Germline CDR1 is DFQATT and CDR2 is SNEGSKA (reference sequence). The CDR3 totals 14 residues. V was pared by 5 bases and J by 0 bases, with 8 bases between.